This entry is about one TCR beta chain. The source of the sample is a study of cytomegalovirus exposure and HLA in healthy donors. Germline CDR1 MNHEY, CDR2 SVGAGI. The V and J ends lost 5 bases and 5 bases respectively, with 11 bases between them. The CDR3 extends over 13 amino acids. PCR employed 60 Vbeta and 13 Jbeta primers. Profiled with immunoSEQ multiplex PCR; TCRdb holds only in-frame clones, not every one. The sample yields 150,000 or so clones, about 80% seen once. Source material: PBMCs. This chain links TRBV6-5 with TRBJ2-3, with D perhaps TRBD2 (5 bases). The TCR sequence derives from a young man in good health and CMV-seropositive. The CDR3 here is CASSLGRVDTQYF. CDR3 nucleotide sequence: TGTGCCAGCAGTCTAGGGCGGGTAGATACGCAGTATTTT.